The entry that follows covers one T cell receptor beta chain sequence. Its antigen is unknown. TCRdb re-derived calls from the 5' RACE reads in MiXCR, one entry per CDR3 protein. The data show 350,000 or so distinct CDR3 sequences, 20% to 25% seen once. Trimming pared 3 bases from V and 0 bases from J, leaving 12 bases between. This CDR3 spans 15 amino acids. Germline CDR1 is GTSNPN and CDR2 is SVGIG (reference sequence). The sample belongs to a study of T-cell memory formation after mild COVID-19. Study-wide results and limits: Prior to infection, memory already included some responding clones, suggesting cross-reactive memory joined. Among contracting clones, CD4+ were mainly CM/EM and CD8+ enriched in EMRA.

The chain has TRBV30 and TRBJ1-3, with TRBD1 as a possible D gene (6 bases). Sequenced sample: PBMCs or a T cell subset sorted from them (not recorded which). The sequence was collected from an adult woman who had mild COVID-19 (a few samples of this study predate the infection). Cell type and time point are not known. Here the CDR3 reads CAWSRTGNSGNTIYF. The CDR3 nucleotides read TGTGCCTGGAGCCGCACAGGGAACTCTGGAAACACCATATATTTT.